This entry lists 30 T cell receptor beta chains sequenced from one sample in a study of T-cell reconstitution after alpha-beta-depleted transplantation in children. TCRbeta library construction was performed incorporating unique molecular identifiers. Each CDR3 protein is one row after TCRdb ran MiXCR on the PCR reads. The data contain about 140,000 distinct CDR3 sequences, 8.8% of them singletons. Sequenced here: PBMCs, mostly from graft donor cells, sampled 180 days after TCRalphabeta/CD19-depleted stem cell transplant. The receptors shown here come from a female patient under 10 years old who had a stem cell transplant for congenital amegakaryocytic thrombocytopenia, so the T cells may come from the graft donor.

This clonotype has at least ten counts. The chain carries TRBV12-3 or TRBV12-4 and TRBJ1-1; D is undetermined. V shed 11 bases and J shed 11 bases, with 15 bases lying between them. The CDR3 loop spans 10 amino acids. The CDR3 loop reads CAEFAGRAFF. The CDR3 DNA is TGTGCCGAATTTGCGGGGAGGGCTTTCTTT.

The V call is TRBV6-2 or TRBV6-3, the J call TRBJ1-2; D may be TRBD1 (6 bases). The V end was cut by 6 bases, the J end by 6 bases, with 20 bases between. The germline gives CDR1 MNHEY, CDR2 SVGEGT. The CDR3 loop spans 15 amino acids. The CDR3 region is CASSRQVFPTHGYTF. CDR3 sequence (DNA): TGTGCCAGCAGCCGACAGGTGTTTCCGACCCATGGCTACACCTTC.

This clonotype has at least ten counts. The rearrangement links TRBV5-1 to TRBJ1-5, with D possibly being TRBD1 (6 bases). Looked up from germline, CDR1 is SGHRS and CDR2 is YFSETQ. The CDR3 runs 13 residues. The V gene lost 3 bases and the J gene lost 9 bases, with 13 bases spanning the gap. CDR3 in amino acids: CASSSTGQPPQHF. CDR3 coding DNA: TGCGCCAGCAGCTCCACAGGGCAACCGCCCCAGCATTTT.

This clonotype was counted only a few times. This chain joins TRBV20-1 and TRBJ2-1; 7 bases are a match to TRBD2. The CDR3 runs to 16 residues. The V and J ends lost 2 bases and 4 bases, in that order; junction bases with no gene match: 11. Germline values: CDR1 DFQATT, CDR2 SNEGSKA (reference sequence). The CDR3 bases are TGCAGTGCTAGATCTCCCTGGCTAGCGGCATACAATGAGCAGTTCTTC. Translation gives CSARSPWLAAYNEQFF.

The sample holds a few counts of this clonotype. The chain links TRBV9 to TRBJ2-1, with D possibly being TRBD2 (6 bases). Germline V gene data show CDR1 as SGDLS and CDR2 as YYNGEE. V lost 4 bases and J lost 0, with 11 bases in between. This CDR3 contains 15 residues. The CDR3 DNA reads TGTGCCAGCAGCCTCAGCGGGTACTCCTACAATGAGCAGTTCTTC. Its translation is CASSLSGYSYNEQFF.

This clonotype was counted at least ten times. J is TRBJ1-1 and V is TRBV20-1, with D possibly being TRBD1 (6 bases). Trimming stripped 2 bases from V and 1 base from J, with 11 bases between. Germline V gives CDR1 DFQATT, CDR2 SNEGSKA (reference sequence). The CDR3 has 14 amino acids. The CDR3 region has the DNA TGCAGTGCTAGACCGACAGGCGCGAACACTGAAGCTTTCTTT. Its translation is CSARPTGANTEAFF.

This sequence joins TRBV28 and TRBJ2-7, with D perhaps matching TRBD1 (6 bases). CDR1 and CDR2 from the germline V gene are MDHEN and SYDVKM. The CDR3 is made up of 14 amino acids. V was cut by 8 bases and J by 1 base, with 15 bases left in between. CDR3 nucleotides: TGTGCCAGCGAGGACAGCCTCGCGTCCTACGAGCAGTACTTC. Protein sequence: CASEDSLASYEQYF. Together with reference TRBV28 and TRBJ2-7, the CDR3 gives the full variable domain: DVKVTQSSRYLVKRTGEKVFLECVQDMDHENMFWYRQDPGLGLRLIYFSYDVKMKEKGDIPEGYSVSREKKERFSLILESASTNQTSMYLCASEDSLASYEQYFGPGTRLTVT.

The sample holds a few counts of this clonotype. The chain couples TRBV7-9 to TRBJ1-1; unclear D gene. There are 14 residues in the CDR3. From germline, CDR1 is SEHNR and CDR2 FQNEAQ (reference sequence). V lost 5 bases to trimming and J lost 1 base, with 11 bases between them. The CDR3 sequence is CASSAPFANTEAFF. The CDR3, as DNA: TGTGCCAGCAGCGCGCCTTTTGCGAACACTGAAGCTTTCTTT.

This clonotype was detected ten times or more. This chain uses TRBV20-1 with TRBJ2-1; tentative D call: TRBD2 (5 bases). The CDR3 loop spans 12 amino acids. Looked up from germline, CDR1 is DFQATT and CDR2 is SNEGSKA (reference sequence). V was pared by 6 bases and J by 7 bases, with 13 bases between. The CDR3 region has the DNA TGCAGTGCGCTCCGGACTTTTAATGAGCAGTTCTTC. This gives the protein CSALRTFNEQFF.

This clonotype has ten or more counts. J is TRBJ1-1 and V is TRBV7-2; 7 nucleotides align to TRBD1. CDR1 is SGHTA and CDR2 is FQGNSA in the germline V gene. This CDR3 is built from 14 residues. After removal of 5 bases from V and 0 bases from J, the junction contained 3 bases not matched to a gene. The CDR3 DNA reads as TGTGCCAGCAGCAAACAGGGGCTGAACACTGAAGCTTTCTTT. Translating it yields CASSKQGLNTEAFF.

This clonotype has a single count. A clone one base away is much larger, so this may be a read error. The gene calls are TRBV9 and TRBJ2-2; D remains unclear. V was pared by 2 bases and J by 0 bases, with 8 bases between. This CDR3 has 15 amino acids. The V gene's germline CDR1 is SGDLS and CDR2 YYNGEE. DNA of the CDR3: TGTGCCAGCAGCGTCCGGTTAGCGAACACCGGGGAGCTGTTTTTT. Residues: CASSVRLANTGELFF.

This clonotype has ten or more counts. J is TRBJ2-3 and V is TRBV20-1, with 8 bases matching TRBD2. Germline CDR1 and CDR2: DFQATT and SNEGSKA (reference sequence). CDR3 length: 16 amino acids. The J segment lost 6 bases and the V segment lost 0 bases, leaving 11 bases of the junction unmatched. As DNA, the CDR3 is TGCAGTGCTAGAGATCGACTAGCGCGACGGGAGGATACGCAGTATTTT. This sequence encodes CSARDRLARREDTQYF.

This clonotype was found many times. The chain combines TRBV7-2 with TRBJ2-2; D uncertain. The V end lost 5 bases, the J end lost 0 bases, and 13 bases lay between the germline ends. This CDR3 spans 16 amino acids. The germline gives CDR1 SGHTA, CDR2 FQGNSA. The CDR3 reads CASSTQWTANTGELFF. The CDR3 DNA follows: TGTGCCAGCAGCACCCAATGGACGGCGAACACCGGGGAGCTGTTTTTT.

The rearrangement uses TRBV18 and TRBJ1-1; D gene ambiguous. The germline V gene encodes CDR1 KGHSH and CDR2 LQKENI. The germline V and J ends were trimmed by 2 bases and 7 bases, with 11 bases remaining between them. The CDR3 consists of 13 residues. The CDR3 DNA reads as TGTGCCAGCTCACCATCTGGACGGCTTGAAGCTTTCTTT. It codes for CASSPSGRLEAFF.

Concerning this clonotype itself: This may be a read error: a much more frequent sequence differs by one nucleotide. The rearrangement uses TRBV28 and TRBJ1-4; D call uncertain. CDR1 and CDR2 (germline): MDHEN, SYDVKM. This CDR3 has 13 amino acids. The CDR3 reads CAISFQEGAKLFF. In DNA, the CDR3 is TGTGCCATCAGTTTTCAGGAGGGCGCAAAACTGTTTTTT.

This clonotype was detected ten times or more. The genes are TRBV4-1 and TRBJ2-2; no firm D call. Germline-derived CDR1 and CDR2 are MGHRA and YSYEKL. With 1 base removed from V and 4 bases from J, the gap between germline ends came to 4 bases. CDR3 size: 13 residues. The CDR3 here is CASSQGLTGELFF. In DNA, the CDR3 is TGCGCCAGCAGCCAAGGGCTCACCGGGGAGCTGTTTTTT.

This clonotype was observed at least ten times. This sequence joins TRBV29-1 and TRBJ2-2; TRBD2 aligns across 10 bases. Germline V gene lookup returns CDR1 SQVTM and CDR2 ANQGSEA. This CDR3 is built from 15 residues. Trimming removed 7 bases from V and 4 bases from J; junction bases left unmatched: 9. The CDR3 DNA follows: TGCAGCGCTATTCTAGCGGGAGCCATCACCGGGGAGCTGTTTTTT. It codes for CSAILAGAITGELFF.

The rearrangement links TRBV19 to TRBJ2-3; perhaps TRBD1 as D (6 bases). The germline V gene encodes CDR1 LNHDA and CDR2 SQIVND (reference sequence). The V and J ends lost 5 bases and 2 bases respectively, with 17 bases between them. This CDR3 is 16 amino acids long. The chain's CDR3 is CASSPEMGAFTDTQYF. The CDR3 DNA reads TGTGCCAGTAGTCCCGAGATGGGGGCCTTCACAGATACGCAGTATTTT.

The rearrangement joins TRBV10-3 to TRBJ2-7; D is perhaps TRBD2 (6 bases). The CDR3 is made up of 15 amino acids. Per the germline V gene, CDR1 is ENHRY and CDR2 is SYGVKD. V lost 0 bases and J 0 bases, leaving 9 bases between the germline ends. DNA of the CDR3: TGTGCCATCAGTGAGTCAAGCGGGTACTCCTACGAGCAGTACTTC. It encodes CAISESSGYSYEQYF.

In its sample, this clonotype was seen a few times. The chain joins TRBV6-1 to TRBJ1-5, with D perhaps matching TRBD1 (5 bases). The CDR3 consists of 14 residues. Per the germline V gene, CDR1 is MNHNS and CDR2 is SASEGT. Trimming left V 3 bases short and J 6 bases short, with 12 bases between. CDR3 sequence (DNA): TGTGCCAGCAGTGAGGGTCAGGGTAGTCAGCCCCAGCATTTT. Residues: CASSEGQGSQPQHF.

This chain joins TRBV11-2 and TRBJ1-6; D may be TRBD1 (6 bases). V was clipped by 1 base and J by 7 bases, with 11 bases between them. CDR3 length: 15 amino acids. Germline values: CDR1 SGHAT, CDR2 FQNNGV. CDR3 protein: CASSLAPRGNSPLHF. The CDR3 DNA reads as TGTGCCAGCAGCTTAGCTCCAAGGGGGAATTCACCCCTCCACTTT.

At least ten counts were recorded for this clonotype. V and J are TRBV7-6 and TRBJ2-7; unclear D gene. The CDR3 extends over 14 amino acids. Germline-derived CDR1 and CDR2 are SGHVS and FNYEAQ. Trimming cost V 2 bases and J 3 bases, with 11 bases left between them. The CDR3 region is CASSLNRWSYEQYF. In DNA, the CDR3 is TGTGCCAGCAGCTTAAATCGGTGGAGCTACGAGCAGTACTTC. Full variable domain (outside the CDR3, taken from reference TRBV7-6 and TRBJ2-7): GAGVSQSPRYKVTKRGQDVALRCDPISGHVSLYWYRQALGQGPEFLTYFNYEAQQDKSGLPNDRFSAERPEGSISTLTIQRTEQRDSAMYRCASSLNRWSYEQYFGPGTRLTVT.

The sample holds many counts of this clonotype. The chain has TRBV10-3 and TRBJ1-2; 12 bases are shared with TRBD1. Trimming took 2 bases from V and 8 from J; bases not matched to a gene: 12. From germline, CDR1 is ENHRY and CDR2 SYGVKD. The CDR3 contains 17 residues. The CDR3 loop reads CAISEKRPGQGAFGYTF. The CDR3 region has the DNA TGTGCCATCAGTGAGAAACGACCGGGACAGGGGGCGTTCGGCTACACCTTC.

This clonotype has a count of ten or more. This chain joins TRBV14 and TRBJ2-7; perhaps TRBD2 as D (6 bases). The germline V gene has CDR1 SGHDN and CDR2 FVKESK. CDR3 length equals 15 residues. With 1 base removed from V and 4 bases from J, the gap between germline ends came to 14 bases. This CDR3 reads CASSQGGTVPYEQYF. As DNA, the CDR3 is TGTGCCAGCAGCCAAGGTGGGACTGTACCGTACGAGCAGTACTTC.

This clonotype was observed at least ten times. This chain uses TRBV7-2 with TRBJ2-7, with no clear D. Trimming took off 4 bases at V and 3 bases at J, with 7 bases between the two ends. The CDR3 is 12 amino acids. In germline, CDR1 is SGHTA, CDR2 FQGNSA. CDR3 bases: TGTGCCAGCAGCTATTACAGCTACGAGCAGTACTTC. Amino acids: CASSYYSYEQYF. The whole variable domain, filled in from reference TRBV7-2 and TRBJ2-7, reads GAGVSQSPSNKVTEKGKDVELRCDPISGHTALYWYRQSLGQGLEFLIYFQGNSAPDKSGLPSDRFSAERTGGSVSTLTIQRTQQEDSAVYLCASSYYSYEQYFGPGTRLTVT.

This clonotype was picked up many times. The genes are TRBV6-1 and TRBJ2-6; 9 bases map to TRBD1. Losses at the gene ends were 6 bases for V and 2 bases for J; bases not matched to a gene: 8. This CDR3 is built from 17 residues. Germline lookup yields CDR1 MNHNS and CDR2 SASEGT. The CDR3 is CASRMGTGTPGANVLTF. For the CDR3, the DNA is TGTGCCAGCAGGATGGGGACAGGGACGCCTGGGGCCAACGTCCTGACTTTC.

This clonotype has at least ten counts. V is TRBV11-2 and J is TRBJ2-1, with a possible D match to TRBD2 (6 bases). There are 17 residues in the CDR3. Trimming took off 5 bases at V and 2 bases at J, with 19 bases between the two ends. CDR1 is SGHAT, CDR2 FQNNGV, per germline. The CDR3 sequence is CASSPLPAGHAYNEQFF. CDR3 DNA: TGTGCCAGCAGCCCATTGCCAGCGGGCCATGCCTACAATGAGCAGTTCTTC.

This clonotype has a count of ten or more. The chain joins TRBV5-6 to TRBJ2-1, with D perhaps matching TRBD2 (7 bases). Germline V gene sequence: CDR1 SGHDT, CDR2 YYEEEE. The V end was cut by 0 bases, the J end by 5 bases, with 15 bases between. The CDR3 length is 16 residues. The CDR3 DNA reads TGTGCCAGCAGCTTGGCCGGGAGGACAGCCGACAATGAGCAGTTCTTC. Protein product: CASSLAGRTADNEQFF.

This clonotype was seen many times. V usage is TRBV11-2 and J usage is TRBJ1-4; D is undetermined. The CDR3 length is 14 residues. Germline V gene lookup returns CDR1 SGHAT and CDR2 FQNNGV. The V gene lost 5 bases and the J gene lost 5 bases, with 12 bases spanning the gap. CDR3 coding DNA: TGTGCCAGCAGCCCACTCGAGGGAAATGAAAAACTGTTTTTT. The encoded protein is CASSPLEGNEKLFF.

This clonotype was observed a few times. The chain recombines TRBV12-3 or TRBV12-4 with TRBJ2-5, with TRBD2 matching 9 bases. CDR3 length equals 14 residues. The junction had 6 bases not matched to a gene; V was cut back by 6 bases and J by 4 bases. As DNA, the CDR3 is TGTGCCAGCAGGTCCGTAGCGGGGGCAGAGACCCAGTACTTC. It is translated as CASRSVAGAETQYF.